Below are 6 T cell receptor beta chains sequenced from a single sample in a study of response to subunit inactivated influenza vaccine. MiXCR, applied by TCRdb to the RT-PCR reads, yields one record per CDR3 protein. The sample lists fewer than 600,000 distinct CDR3 sequences; 7.2% were seen once. Material: PBMCs from blood, obtained less than 30 months after vaccination. Every receptor here comes from a man in his fifties or sixties who received an inactivated influenza vaccine.

The chain has TRBV5-6 and TRBJ2-7; D is unclear. Germline V gene data show CDR1 as SGHDT and CDR2 as YYEEEE. The CDR3 is 12 amino acids. Trimming cost V 4 bases and J 6 bases, with 11 bases left between them. For the CDR3, the DNA is TGTGCCAGCAGCAGACTGCGCTCCGAGCAGTACTTC. It specifies CASSRLRSEQYF.

The chain employs TRBV13 and TRBJ2-7, with D perhaps TRBD1 (6 bases). Germline-derived CDR1 and CDR2 are PRHDT and FYEKMQ (reference sequence). The CDR3 runs to 13 residues. V shed 1 base and J shed 5 bases, with 9 bases lying between them. The CDR3 loop reads CASSLAGVDEQYF. CDR3 in DNA: TGTGCCAGCAGCTTAGCAGGGGTAGACGAGCAGTACTTC.

This clonotype turned up a few times. The chain is built from TRBV29-1 and TRBJ1-4; D may be TRBD1 (6 bases). Between the trimmed V and J ends, which lost 2 bases and 7 bases, there was a span of 11 bases. Germline CDR1 SQVTM, CDR2 ANQGSEA. There are 13 residues in the CDR3. The CDR3 spells CSVEIQGGEKLFF. Here the CDR3 DNA reads TGCAGCGTTGAAATACAGGGTGGTGAAAAACTGTTTTTT.

In this sample, this clonotype turned up a few times. The chain couples TRBV2 to TRBJ2-3; TRBD2 might be the D (6 bases). This CDR3 comprises 13 residues. The V gene lost 11 bases and the J gene lost 5 bases, with 17 bases spanning the gap. The V gene's germline CDR1 is SNHLY and CDR2 FYNNEI. Written as DNA, the CDR3 is TGTGCCTCCCGACGGGGAGGTGGAGATACGCAGTATTTT. As protein: CASRRGGGDTQYF.

This clonotype was counted many times. The chain couples TRBV19 to TRBJ2-1; TRBD1 matches 7 bases. CDR3 length equals 11 residues. Germline CDR1 reads LNHDA; CDR2 reads SQIVND (reference sequence). The ends lost 6 bases at V and 15 bases at J; junction bases unmatched: 8. CDR3 bases: TGTGCCAGTAGAACCGACAGGGCCGCGTTCTTC. Translated, it gives CASRTDRAAFF.

In this sample, this clonotype turned up many times. The rearrangement uses TRBV4-2 and TRBJ1-2; 7 nucleotides match TRBD1. This CDR3 is built from 15 residues. The V and J ends lost 1 base and 4 bases, in that order; junction bases with no gene match: 6. Germline V lookup: CDR1 LGHNA, CDR2 YNFKEQ. DNA of the CDR3: TGTGCCAGCAGCCAAGGACAGGGATTAGGCTATGGCTACACCTTC. Its translation: CASSQGQGLGYGYTF.